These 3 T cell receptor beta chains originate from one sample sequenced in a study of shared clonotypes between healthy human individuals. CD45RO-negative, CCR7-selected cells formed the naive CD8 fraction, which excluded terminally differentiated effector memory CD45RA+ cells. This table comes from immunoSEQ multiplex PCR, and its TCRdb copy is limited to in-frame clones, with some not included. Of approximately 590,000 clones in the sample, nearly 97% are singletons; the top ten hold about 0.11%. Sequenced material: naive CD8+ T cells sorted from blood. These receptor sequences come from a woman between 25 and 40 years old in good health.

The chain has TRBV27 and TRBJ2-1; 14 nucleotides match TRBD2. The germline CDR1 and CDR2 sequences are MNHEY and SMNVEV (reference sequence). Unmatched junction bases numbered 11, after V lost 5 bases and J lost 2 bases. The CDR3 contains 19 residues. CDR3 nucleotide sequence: TGTGCCAGCAGTCCGGGACTAGCGGGAGTCCGCCCACCCTACAATGAGCAGTTCTTC. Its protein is CASSPGLAGVRPPYNEQFF.

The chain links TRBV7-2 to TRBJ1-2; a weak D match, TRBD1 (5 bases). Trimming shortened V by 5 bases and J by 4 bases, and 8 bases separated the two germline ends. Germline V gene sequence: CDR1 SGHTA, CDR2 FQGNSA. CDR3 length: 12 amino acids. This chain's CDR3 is CASSPTGYGYTF. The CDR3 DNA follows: TGTGCCAGCAGCCCAACAGGCTATGGCTACACCTTC.

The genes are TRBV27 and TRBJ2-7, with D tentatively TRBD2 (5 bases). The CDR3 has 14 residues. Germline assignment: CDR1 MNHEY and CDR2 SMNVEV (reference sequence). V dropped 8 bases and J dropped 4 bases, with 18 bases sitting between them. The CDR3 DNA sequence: TGTGCCAGCTGCCCCAACGCCAGAGGGTACGAGCAGTACTTC. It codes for CASCPNARGYEQYF.